This TCR beta chain comes out of a study of blood T cell repertoires in COVID-19. Overall study: PBMCs, B-cell-depleted T cells, or T cells provided the cDNA or gDNA that made up the material.

Profiling relied on immunoSEQ multiplex PCR, and the TCRdb table lists in-frame clones only, not all of them. The sample consists of over 200,000 clones, 80% of them appearing once. The specimen sequenced was peripheral blood. The sequence came from a human donor in a cohort sampled during active COVID-19.

Written as DNA, the CDR3 is TGTGCCAGCAGCCTCGGGACACAACGCAATGAGCAGTTCTTC. Protein product: CASSLGTQRNEQFF. V gene TRBV5-6 combines with J gene TRBJ2-1; tentative D call: TRBD1 (6 bases). V was cut by 4 bases and J by 6 bases, with 14 bases left in between. The CDR3 covers 14 residues. CDR1 and CDR2 from the germline V gene are SGHDT and YYEEEE.